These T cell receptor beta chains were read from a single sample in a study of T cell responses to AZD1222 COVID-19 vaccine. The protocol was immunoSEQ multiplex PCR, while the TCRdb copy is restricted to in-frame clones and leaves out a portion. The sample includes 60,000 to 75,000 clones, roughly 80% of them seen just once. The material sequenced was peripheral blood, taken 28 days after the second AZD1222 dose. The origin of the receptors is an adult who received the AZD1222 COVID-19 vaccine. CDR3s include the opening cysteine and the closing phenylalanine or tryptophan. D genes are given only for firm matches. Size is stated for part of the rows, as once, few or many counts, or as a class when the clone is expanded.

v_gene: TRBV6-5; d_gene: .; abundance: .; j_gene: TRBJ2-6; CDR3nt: TGTGCCAGCAGTTACGAGACTGGGGCCAACGTCCTGACTTTC; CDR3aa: CASSYETGANVLTF
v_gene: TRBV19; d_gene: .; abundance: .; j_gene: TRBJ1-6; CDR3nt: TGTGCCAGTAGTATTGGTGCCAGCATCTATAATTCACCCCTCCACTTT; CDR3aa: CASSIGASIYNSPLHF
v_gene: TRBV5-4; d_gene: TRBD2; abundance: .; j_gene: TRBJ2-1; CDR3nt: TGTGCCACAAAGACTAGCGGGGGGCCCAATGAGCAGTTCTTC; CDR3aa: CATKTSGGPNEQFF
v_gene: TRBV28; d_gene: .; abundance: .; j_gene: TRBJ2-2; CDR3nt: TGTGCCAGCAGTTCGCTTAGACGAGGGCCGAACACCGGGGAGCTGTTTTTT; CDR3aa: CASSSLRRGPNTGELFF
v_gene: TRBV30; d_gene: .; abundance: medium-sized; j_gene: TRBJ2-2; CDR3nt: TGTGCCTGGAAAAGCCAAAACACCGGGGAGCTGTTTTTT; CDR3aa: CAWKSQNTGELFF
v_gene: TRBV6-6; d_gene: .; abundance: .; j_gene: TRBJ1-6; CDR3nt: TGTGCCAGCAGTTACGCGGGGGCGCCCTCACCCCTCCACTTT; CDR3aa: CASSYAGAPSPLHF
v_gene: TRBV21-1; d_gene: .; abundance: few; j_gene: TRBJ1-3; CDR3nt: TGTGCCAGTCCCCCGTGGACAGGGGAGATTAGGAACACCATATATTTT; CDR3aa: CASPPWTGEIRNTIYF
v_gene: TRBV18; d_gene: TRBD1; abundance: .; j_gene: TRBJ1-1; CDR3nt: TGTGCCAGCCGGACAGGGGGAACGAACACTGAAGCTTTCTTT; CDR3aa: CASRTGGTNTEAFF
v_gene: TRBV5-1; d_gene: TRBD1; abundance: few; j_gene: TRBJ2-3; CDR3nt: TGCGCCAGCAGCTTGGGAGGGGGCCGGGGCACAGATACGCAGTATTTT; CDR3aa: CASSLGGGRGTDTQYF
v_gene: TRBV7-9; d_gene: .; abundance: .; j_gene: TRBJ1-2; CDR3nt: TGTGCCAGCAGCTTAAGTCCTTATGGCTACACCTTC; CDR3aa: CASSLSPYGYTF
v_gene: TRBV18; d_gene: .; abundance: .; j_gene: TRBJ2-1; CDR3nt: TGTGCCAGCTCACCTCCGGCGGGATATGACAATGAGCAGTTCTTC; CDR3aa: CASSPPAGYDNEQFF
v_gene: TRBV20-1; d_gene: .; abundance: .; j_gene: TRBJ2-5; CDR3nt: TGCAGTGCTAGTCTGGGGGGCCCTCGGGAGACCCAGTACTTC; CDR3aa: CSASLGGPRETQYF
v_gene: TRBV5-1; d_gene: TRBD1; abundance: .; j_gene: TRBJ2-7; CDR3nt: TGCGCCAGCAGTTCAGGACAGGGTGCCTACGAGCAGTACTTC; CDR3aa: CASSSGQGAYEQYF
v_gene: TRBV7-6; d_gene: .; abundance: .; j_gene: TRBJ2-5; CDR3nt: TGTGCCAGCAGCTTAATCGGGACGTTTGCGGGGCGCGGCGAGACCCAGTACTTC; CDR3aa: CASSLIGTFAGRGETQYF
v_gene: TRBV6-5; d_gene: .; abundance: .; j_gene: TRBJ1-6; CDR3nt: TGTGCCAGCACCCGCGGAGGGGCCGGTAATTCACCCCTCCACTTT; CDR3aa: CASTRGGAGNSPLHF
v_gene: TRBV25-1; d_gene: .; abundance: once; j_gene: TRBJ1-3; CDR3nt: TGTGCCAGCAGCCGGTGGGGGGGCGACACCATATATTTT; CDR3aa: CASSRWGGDTIYF
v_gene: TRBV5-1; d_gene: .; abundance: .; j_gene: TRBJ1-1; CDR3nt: TGCGCCAGCAGATCTGGACCGAACACTGAAGCTTTCTTT; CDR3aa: CASRSGPNTEAFF
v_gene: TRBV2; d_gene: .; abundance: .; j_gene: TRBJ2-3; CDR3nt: TGTGCCAGCAGTTTGTGGTGGGGCAGCAGGACGCAGTATTTT; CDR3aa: CASSLWWGSRTQYF
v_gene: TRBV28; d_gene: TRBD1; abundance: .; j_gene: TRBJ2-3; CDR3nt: TGTGCCAGCAGTTTAGAGGGGGCAGGCACAGATACGCAGTATTTT; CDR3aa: CASSLEGAGTDTQYF
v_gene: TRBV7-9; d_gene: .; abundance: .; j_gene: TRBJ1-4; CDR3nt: TGTGCCAGCAGCCTCGGCCTGGACCCAACTAATGAAAAACTGTTTTTT; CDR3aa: CASSLGLDPTNEKLFF
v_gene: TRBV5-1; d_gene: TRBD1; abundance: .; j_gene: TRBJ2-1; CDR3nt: TGCGCCAGCAGCCCGGGACAGGGTTCCTACAATGAGCAGTTCTTC; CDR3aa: CASSPGQGSYNEQFF
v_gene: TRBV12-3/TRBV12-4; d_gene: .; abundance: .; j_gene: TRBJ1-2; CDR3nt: TGTGCCAGCAGGACCACAGGGTTGGAGGGCTACACCTTC; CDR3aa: CASRTTGLEGYTF
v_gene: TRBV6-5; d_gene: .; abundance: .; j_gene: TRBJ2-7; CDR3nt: TGTGCCAGCAGTTCCACTCCCGGGAGCTCCTACGAGCAGTACTTC; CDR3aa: CASSSTPGSSYEQYF
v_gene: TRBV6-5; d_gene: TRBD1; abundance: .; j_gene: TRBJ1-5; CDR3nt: TGTGCCAGCAAGGTAACAGGGGATCAGCCCCAGCATTTT; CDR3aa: CASKVTGDQPQHF
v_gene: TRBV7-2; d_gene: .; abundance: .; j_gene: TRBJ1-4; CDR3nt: TGTGCCAGCAGCTGGCGCAAAAATGAAAAACTGTTTTTT; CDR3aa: CASSWRKNEKLFF
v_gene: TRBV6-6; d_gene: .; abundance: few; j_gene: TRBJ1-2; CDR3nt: TGTGCCAGCAGCCCCTTTGGGGAAAGTTATGGCTACACCTTC; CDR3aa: CASSPFGESYGYTF
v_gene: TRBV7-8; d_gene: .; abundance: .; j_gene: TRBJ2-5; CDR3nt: TGTGCCAGCAGCTTACAGGGAGCGGGCGAAGAGACCCAGTACTTC; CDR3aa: CASSLQGAGEETQYF
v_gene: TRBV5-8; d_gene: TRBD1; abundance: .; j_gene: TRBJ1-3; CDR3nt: TGTGCCAGCAGCCGAGGACAGGGGGCTGGAAACACCATATATTTT; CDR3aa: CASSRGQGAGNTIYF
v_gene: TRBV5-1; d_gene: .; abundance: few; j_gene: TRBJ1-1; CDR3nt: TGCGCCAGCAGCTTGGTTTCCTGGATCGAAGGGGCCACAGAAGCTTTCTTT; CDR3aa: CASSLVSWIEGATEAFF
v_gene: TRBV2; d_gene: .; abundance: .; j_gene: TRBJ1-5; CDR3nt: TGTGCCAGCAGTGAGGTAGGGGGACAGCCCCAGCATTTT; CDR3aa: CASSEVGGQPQHF
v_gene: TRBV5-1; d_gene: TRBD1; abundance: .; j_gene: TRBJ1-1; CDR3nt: TGCGCCAGCAGCATACAGGGGGCAAACACTGAAGCTTTCTTT; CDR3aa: CASSIQGANTEAFF
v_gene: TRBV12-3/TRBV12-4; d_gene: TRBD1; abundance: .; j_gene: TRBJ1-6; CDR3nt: TGTGCCAGCAGTTTAGGACAGGGAACACCCCTCCACTTT; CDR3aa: CASSLGQGTPLHF
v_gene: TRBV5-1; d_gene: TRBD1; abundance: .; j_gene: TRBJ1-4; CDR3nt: TGCGCCAGCAGCTTGGCGCAGGGGGCGCGGGAAAAACTGTTTTTT; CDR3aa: CASSLAQGAREKLFF
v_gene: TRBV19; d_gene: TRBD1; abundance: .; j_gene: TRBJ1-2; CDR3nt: TGTGCCAGTAGTGTCGGGACAGCCTATGGCTACACCTTC; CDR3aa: CASSVGTAYGYTF
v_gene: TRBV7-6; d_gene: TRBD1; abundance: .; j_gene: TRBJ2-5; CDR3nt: TGTGCCAGCAGCATGGACAGGGAGACCCAGTACTTC; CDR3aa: CASSMDRETQYF
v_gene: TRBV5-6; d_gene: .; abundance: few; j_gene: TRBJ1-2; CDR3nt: TGTGCCAGCAGCTTGATCAGGCCGGACTATGGCTACACCTTC; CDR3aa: CASSLIRPDYGYTF
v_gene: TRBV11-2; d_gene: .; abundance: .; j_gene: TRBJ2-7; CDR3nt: TGTGCCAGCAGCTTAGTCGTAGACACCTACGAGCAGTACTTC; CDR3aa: CASSLVVDTYEQYF
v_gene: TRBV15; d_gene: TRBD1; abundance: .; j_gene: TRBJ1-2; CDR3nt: TGTGCCACCAGGGGCGGAGGGGGCGAGGTTTCTAACTATGGCTACACCTTC; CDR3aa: CATRGGGGEVSNYGYTF
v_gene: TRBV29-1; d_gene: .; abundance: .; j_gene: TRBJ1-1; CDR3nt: TGCAGCGTCGCGAAGGGGGGGAACACTGAAGCTTTCTTT; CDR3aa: CSVAKGGNTEAFF
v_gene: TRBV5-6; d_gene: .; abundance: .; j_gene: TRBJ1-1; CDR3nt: TGTGCCAGCAGCAAACCGGCTCCCGATGGGGGGGACGAGAGAGCTTTCTTT; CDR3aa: CASSKPAPDGGDERAFF
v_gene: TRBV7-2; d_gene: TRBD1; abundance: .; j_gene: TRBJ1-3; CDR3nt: TGTGCCAGCAGCCTCCCCCGCAGGGGGGGAAACACCATATATTTT; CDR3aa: CASSLPRRGGNTIYF
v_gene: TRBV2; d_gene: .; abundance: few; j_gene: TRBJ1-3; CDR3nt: TGTGCCAGCAGTGAAAGGTTACTCTCTGGAAACACCATATATTTT; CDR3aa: CASSERLLSGNTIYF
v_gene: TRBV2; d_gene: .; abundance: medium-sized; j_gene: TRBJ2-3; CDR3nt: TGTGCCAGCAGTCCTCGGACAGGGAGGGGCACAGATACGCAGTATTTT; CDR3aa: CASSPRTGRGTDTQYF
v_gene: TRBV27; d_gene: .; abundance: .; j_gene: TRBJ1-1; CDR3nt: TGTGCCAGCAGTTGGGAATACAGGAACACTGAAGCTTTCTTT; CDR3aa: CASSWEYRNTEAFF
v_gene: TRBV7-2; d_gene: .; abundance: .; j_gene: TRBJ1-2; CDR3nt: TGTGCCAGCAGCTTCAGGGGCGAGAATGTCTATGGCTACACCTTC; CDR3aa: CASSFRGENVYGYTF
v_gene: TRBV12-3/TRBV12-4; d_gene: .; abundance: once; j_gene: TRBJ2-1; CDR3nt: TGTGCCAGCAGCCCTACTACGCGAAATGAGCAGTTCTTC; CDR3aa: CASSPTTRNEQFF
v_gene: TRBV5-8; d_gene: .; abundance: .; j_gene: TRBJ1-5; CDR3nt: TGTGCCAGCAGCTTGTGGGGGGGAATTAGCAATCAGCCCCAGCATTTT; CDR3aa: CASSLWGGISNQPQHF
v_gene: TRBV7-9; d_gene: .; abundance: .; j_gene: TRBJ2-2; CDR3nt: TGTGCCAGCATCACCCCGGGGGCAGGGCGCACCGGGGAGCTGTTTTTT; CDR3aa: CASITPGAGRTGELFF
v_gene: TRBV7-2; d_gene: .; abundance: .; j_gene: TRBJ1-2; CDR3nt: TGTGCCAGCAGCTTAGACCGGGGCCGGGTTGAGGGCTACACCTTC; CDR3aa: CASSLDRGRVEGYTF
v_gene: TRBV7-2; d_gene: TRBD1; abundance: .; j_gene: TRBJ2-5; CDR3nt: TGTGCCAGCAGCTTAGGACAGGGGATATTAGGACGAGAGACCCAGTACTTC; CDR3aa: CASSLGQGILGRETQYF
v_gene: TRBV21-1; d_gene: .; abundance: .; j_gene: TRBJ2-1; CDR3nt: TGTGCCAGCAGCAAAGTTGGGTTTCGCATTTACAATGAGCAGTTCTTC; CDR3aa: CASSKVGFRIYNEQFF
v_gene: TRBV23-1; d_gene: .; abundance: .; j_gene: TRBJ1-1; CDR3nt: TGCGCCAGCAGTCATGGCAGTAAGAACACTGAAGCTTTCTTT; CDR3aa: CASSHGSKNTEAFF
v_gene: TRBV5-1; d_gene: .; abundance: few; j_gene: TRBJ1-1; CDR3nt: TGCGCCAGCAGCCTGGCGGGTAGCAGGGGCTTCACTGAAGCTTTCTTT; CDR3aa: CASSLAGSRGFTEAFF